This T cell receptor (beta chain) is from a study of blood T cell repertoires in COVID-19. The overall study: The samples span acute and convalescent COVID-19 from the United States, Italy and Spain. PBMCs, B-cell-depleted T cells, or T cells provided the cDNA or gDNA that made up the material.

CDR1 and CDR2 (germline): SGHDN, FVKESK. V was cut by 8 bases and J by 5 bases, with 9 bases left in between. CDR3 length equals 12 residues. Original handling: Nucleated cell counts were estimated from reference gene primer amplification. Measured with immunoSEQ multiplex PCR; TCRdb has only the in-frame clones, and not every one. For V, J and clone size, that table is used; D and trimming come from the DNA. The repertoire has about 76,000 clones, 70% to 90% of them found once; the top ten carry over 15%. The source material was peripheral blood. V gene TRBV14 combines with J gene TRBJ2-2; D call uncertain. This TCR was recovered from a woman aged 55-69 years with acute or convalescent COVID-19. Written as DNA, the CDR3 is TGTGCCAGCCGATTGAGGACCGGGGAGCTGTTTTTT. As protein: CASRLRTGELFF.